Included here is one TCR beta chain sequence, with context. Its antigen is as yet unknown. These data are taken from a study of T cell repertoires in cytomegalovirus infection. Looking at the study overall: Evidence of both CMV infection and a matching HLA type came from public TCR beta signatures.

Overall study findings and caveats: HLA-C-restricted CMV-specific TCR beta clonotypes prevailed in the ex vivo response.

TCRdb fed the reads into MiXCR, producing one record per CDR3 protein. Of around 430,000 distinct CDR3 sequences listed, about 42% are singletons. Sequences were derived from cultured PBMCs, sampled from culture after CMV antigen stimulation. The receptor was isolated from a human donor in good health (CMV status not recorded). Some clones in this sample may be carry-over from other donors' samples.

CDR3 bases: TGTGCCACCAGCAGAGATCCGGGGGCTCCAGATACGCAGTATTTT. As protein: CATSRDPGAPDTQYF. V gene TRBV15 combines with J gene TRBJ2-3; D possibly uses TRBD1 or TRBD2 (6 bases each). V dropped 0 bases and J dropped 4 bases, with 11 bases sitting between them. The CDR3 has 15 residues. CDR1 and CDR2 (germline): LNHNV, YYDKDF (reference sequence).